The 9 T cell receptor beta chains given below trace back to one sample, sequenced in a study of blood T cell repertoires in COVID-19. TCRdb's table, derived via immunoSEQ multiplex PCR, lists solely in-frame clones and lacks some. The repertoire holds some 250,000 clones, with around 81% as singletons. What was sequenced was peripheral blood. These receptors all stem from a woman in her sixties or seventies with active or convalescent COVID-19.

The CDR3 protein is CASSPPTGPTEAFF. The CDR3 DNA reads TGTGCCAGCAGCCCACCGACAGGGCCCACTGAAGCTTTCTTT. The chain recombines TRBV6-2 or TRBV6-3 with TRBJ1-1; 7 nucleotides match TRBD1. Looked up from germline, CDR1 is MNHEY and CDR2 is SVGEGT. The V segment lost 6 bases and the J segment 4 bases; nucleotides outside the gene matches: 8. The CDR3 totals 14 residues.

This clone has just one count. The rearrangement joins TRBV25-1 to TRBJ2-5, with D possibly matching TRBD1 (6 bases). Germline V CDR1 and CDR2: MGHDK, SYGVNS. Trimming stripped 0 bases from V and 3 bases from J, with 14 bases between. The CDR3 totals 16 residues. CDR3 nucleotide sequence: TGTGCCAGCAGTGAATATGTCAGGGGTCACGAAGAGACCCAGTACTTC. The encoded protein is CASSEYVRGHEETQYF.

The chain uses TRBV6-5 and TRBJ2-1, with 9 positions matching TRBD2. The ends lost 0 bases at V and 9 bases at J; junction bases unmatched: 3. Germline V gene sequence: CDR1 MNHEY, CDR2 SVGAGI. The CDR3 spans 14 residues. The CDR3 protein is CASSYSRGGGEQFF. CDR3 coding DNA: TGTGCCAGCAGTTACTCGCGGGGGGGTGGTGAGCAGTTCTTC.

The chain uses TRBV7-9 and TRBJ1-4, with a possible D match to TRBD1 (5 bases). This CDR3 is built from 15 residues. Per the germline V gene, CDR1 is SEHNR and CDR2 is FQNEAQ (reference sequence). Trimming took off 1 base at V and 7 bases at J, with 13 bases between the two ends. Written as DNA, the CDR3 is TGTGCCAGCAGCTTAGTCGGGGGTTCTAGTGAAAAACTGTTTTTT. Protein: CASSLVGGSSEKLFF.

This chain connects TRBV7-3 to TRBJ2-5, with 10 bases that match TRBD2. Germline lookup yields CDR1 SGHTA and CDR2 FQGTGA. The CDR3 covers 16 residues. V was pared by 3 bases and J by 6 bases, with 10 bases of the junction left unmatched. In nucleotides, the CDR3 is TGTGCCAGCAGCTTTGGGGCTAGCGGGGGCGGGAAGACCCAGTACTTC. This encodes CASSFGASGGGKTQYF.

This sequence joins TRBV4-2 and TRBJ2-3, with a possible D match to TRBD1 (7 bases). In germline, CDR1 is LGHNA, CDR2 YNFKEQ. The V end lost 4 bases, the J end lost 0 bases, and 20 bases lay between the germline ends. The length of the CDR3 is 18 residues. CDR3 residues: CASSLLATGAGSTDTQYF. The CDR3 region has the DNA TGTGCCAGCAGCCTACTAGCTACAGGGGCGGGGAGCACAGATACGCAGTATTTT.

The rearrangement uses TRBV5-4 and TRBJ1-1; D ambiguous. V lost 0 bases and J 11 bases, leaving 26 bases between the germline ends. The CDR3 spans 17 residues. Germline values: CDR1 SGHNT, CDR2 YYREEE (reference sequence). CDR3 region: CASSLAGVGVGARRAFF. CDR3 sequence (DNA): TGTGCCAGCAGCTTGGCTGGGGTCGGGGTAGGAGCGCGGAGGGCTTTCTTT.

The V call is TRBV9, the J call TRBJ2-5; tentative D call: TRBD2 (7 bases). The V gene's germline CDR1 is SGDLS and CDR2 YYNGEE. The V gene lost 2 bases and the J gene lost 4 bases, with 27 bases spanning the gap. The length of the CDR3 is 19 residues. The CDR3 spells CASSVSFGEGQGLPETQYF. CDR3 bases: TGTGCCAGCAGCGTGTCATTCGGGGAGGGGCAGGGGCTTCCAGAGACCCAGTACTTC. The variable domain in full, with the rest retrieved from reference TRBV9 and TRBJ2-5, is DSGVTQTPKHLITATGQRVTLRCSPRSGDLSVYWYQQSLDQGLQFLIQYYNGEERAKGNILERFSAQQFPDLHSELNLSSLELGDSALYFCASSVSFGEGQGLPETQYFGPGTRLLVL.

The rearrangement uses TRBV5-1 and TRBJ2-4; D possibly corresponds to TRBD1 (5 bases). Trimming stripped 0 bases from V and 6 bases from J, with 13 bases between. Germline V gene data show CDR1 as SGHRS and CDR2 as YFSETQ. The CDR3 sequence is 15 residues long. In DNA, the CDR3 is TGCGCCAGCAGCTTGGGACAGCCCGCCGGAAACATTCAGTACTTC. Translated, it gives CASSLGQPAGNIQYF.